The source of this T cell receptor beta chain is a study of vaccination and CD4 T cells after COVID-19. Study overall: The control cultures got either a CEFX pool, an HIV-1 Nef pool, or no peptide at all.

Noted treatment: approximately 10-day PBMC culture with coronavirus spike peptide pools or control peptides (ViraFEST assay). ViraFEST relied on peptide pools to expand antigen-specific T cells; the TCRs were sequenced afterward. About 1.8 million PBMCs per well were cultured with approximately 9.9 IU/ml IL-2 and about 10 ug/ml peptide pools. In germline, CDR1 is SGHKS, CDR2 YYEKEE (reference sequence). This CDR3 is built from 17 residues. Researchers used the Oncomine TCR Beta short-read assay to sequence DNA from cultured CD4+ T cells. From the PCR reads, TCRdb called clonotypes with MiXCR, one entry per CDR3 protein. The sample includes roughly 14,000 distinct CDR3 sequences, roughly 34% of them seen just once. With respect to this clonotype: Its antigen is not identified. Sequence at one end of the junction differs from germline and may be a read error.

The sequenced sample was cultured CD4+ T cells from blood. This TCR was sampled from a human donor with COVID-19. This sequence joins TRBV5-5 and TRBJ1-5; 7 nucleotides line up with TRBD1. CDR3 amino acids: CASTLGGDRFSNQPQHF. The CDR3 region has the DNA TGTGCCAGCACCTTGGGGGGGGACAGATTTAGCAATCAGCCCCAGCATTTT.